This T cell receptor (beta chain) was sequenced during a study of PD-L1 blockade in urothelial cancer. Whole-study context: Male sex and bladder-origin urothelial cancer characterized about 85% of the 29 patients. Specimens of blood held a median count of about 150,000 T cells.

Study findings and constraints: Enhanced expansion of tumor-associated blood clones at 3 weeks characterized durable-benefit patients. Below-median pretreatment blood TCR clonality predicted better survival.

As for this clone: Its antigen remains unidentified.

Sequencing used immunoSEQ multiplex PCR; TCRdb keeps in-frame clones, though not all of them. The sample comprises tens of thousands of clones, roughly 86% of which are singletons, and around 14% rests with the top ten. Documented time point: pretreatment peripheral blood. The CDR3 has 14 amino acids. V gave up 6 bases and J gave up 4 bases; unmatched junction bases: 4. Germline assignment: CDR1 SNHLY and CDR2 FYNNEI. The material was PBMCs, obtained around atezolizumab (anti-PD-L1) treatment. The sequence was collected from a man in his sixties with urothelial cancer. The chain uses TRBV2 and TRBJ1-5; 9 bases agree with TRBD1. CDR3 in amino acids: CASRVTGGNQPQHF. CDR3 DNA: TGTGCCAGCAGGGTGACAGGGGGAAATCAGCCCCAGCATTTT.